A selection of T cell receptor beta chains follows, all from one sample in a study of T cell responses to AZD1222 COVID-19 vaccine. TCRdb's table, derived via immunoSEQ multiplex PCR, lists solely in-frame clones and lacks some. The table has some 130,000 clones, 88% seen once; the top ten hold approximately 18%. This material consisted of peripheral blood, taken on day 0 of MenACWY control vaccination. Every receptor here comes from an adult in good health. Each CDR3 is given with its conserved first and last residue. Fields, in order: D gene, V gene, clone size, J gene, CDR3 DNA, CDR3 protein. The D gene is left open where the match is weak. Clone size is given for some rows only: seen once, a few or many times, or a class if the clone is expanded.

TRBD1	TRBV9	.	TRBJ1-1	TGTGCCAGCAGCGTAGGGGGGACAGGGGGCTTCACTGAAGCTTTCTTT	CASSVGGTGGFTEAFF
TRBD1	TRBV24-1	.	TRBJ2-5	TGTGCCACCAGTGATTTGCCCTCGACAGGGAAGGAGACCCAGTACTTC	CATSDLPSTGKETQYF
TRBD2	TRBV27	.	TRBJ2-1	TGTGCCAGCAGTTTACAAGGCGGGAGGGTGGAGATCGCTGAGCAGTTCTTC	CASSLQGGRVEIAEQFF
.	TRBV28	.	TRBJ2-1	TGTGCCAGCAGTTTCTGGGCTGGGAATGAGCAGTTCTTC	CASSFWAGNEQFF
.	TRBV11-2	.	TRBJ2-7	TGTGCCAGCAGCTTAGTAAGGGGATACGAGCAGTACTTC	CASSLVRGYEQYF
TRBD2	TRBV3-1/TRBV3-2	.	TRBJ2-5	TGTGCCAGCAGCCCTGGCGGGCGGGAGGAGACCCAGTACTTC	CASSPGGREETQYF
.	TRBV19	.	TRBJ1-4	TGTGCCACCGACAGCGGGGAAAAACTGTTTTTT	CATDSGEKLFF
.	TRBV4-1	.	TRBJ2-3	TGCGCCAGCAGCCTACCCACGGGCCTCACAGATACGCAGTATTTT	CASSLPTGLTDTQYF
TRBD2	TRBV6-5	.	TRBJ2-1	TGTGCCTTACCTAGCGGGAGGGCCGATGAGCAGTTCTTC	CALPSGRADEQFF
.	TRBV12-3/TRBV12-4	few	TRBJ2-7	TGTGCCAGCAGTCGGACGGGGTCCTACGAGCAGTACTTC	CASSRTGSYEQYF
.	TRBV28	.	TRBJ1-4	TGTGCCAGCTCAGTTGGGGGCCGTGGGGAAGAAAAACTGTTTTTT	CASSVGGRGEEKLFF
TRBD1	TRBV7-3	.	TRBJ2-1	TGTGCCAGCAGCTCTCGAATCTCCGGGACAGGGGTCTACAATGAGCAGTTCTTC	CASSSRISGTGVYNEQFF
TRBD1	TRBV2	.	TRBJ1-4	TGTGCCAGCAGTTTCCAGGGGGCTAGGTTAGAAAAACTGTTTTTT	CASSFQGARLEKLFF
TRBD2	TRBV6-5	.	TRBJ2-1	TGTGCCAGCAGTCAGACTAGCGGGAGACCAAATGAGCAGTTCTTC	CASSQTSGRPNEQFF
.	TRBV28	.	TRBJ2-7	TGTGCCAGCAGTGCCCTGCAAAAGCGGGTATTCTTC	CASSALQKRVFF
TRBD1	TRBV7-9	.	TRBJ1-5	TGTGCCAGCAGCTTAGTAGGGACAGTGCAGCATTTT	CASSLVGTVQHF
.	TRBV30	once	TRBJ1-1	TGTGCCTGGAGCGCGGACTCGAACACTGAAGCTTTCTTT	CAWSADSNTEAFF
.	TRBV21-1	.	TRBJ2-2	TGTGCCAGCAGCAACGAAAAAGCCCAGAGGGAACGAACAGGTGTGGGATCTGAACTGTTTTTT	CASSNEKAQRERTGVGSELFF
TRBD1	TRBV2	.	TRBJ2-7	TGTGCCAGCAGGGAGGGACAGGGCTACGAGCAGTACTTC	CASREGQGYEQYF
.	TRBV19	.	TRBJ2-7	TGTGCCAGTAGTAAGACCAGACTTCTGTTTTCCTACGAGCAGTACTTC	CASSKTRLLFSYEQYF
TRBD1	TRBV27	.	TRBJ1-5	TGTGCCAGCAGTTTAGCAGGGGGCAATAATCAGCCCCAGCATTTT	CASSLAGGNNQPQHF
.	TRBV7-9	.	TRBJ1-1	TGTGCCAGCAGCTTAGGAGTACGGTTGAACACTGAAGCTTTCTTT	CASSLGVRLNTEAFF
TRBD2	TRBV9	.	TRBJ2-2	TGTGCCAGCAGCGTAGAGGGACGGACTAGCGTCACCGGGGAGCTGTTTTTT	CASSVEGRTSVTGELFF
TRBD1	TRBV4-1	once	TRBJ1-4	TGCGCCAGCAGCCAACCGAACAGGGGGCCCGAAGGACTGTTTTTT	CASSQPNRGPEGLFF
.	TRBV5-6	.	TRBJ2-1	TGTGCCAGCAGCTTCCAGAGCTCCTACAATGAGCAGTTCTTC	CASSFQSSYNEQFF
.	TRBV3-1/TRBV3-2	.	TRBJ2-5	TGTGCCAGCAGCCAAGACCTGGTTGTCCAAGAGACCCAGTACTTC	CASSQDLVVQETQYF
TRBD2	TRBV27	.	TRBJ2-7	TGTGCCAGCAGTTTCGGCGGGGGCTCCTACGAGCAGTACTTC	CASSFGGGSYEQYF
.	TRBV12-3/TRBV12-4	.	TRBJ1-2	TGTGCCAGCAGTTTAGTTATGTATGGCTACACCTTC	CASSLVMYGYTF
TRBD1	TRBV5-1	once	TRBJ1-6	TGCGCCAGCAGCAGGGACAGAGCCTATAATTCACCCCTCCACTTT	CASSRDRAYNSPLHF
.	TRBV28	.	TRBJ1-2	TGTGCCAGCAGTTTGAACAGGGCCTATGGCTACACCTTC	CASSLNRAYGYTF
.	TRBV10-3	.	TRBJ2-5	TGTGCCATCAGTGGGGGGAGCCAAGAGACCCAGTACTTC	CAISGGSQETQYF
.	TRBV2	.	TRBJ1-1	TGTGCCAGCAGTCCCCGGGAAGACACTGAAGCTTTCTTT	CASSPREDTEAFF
TRBD1	TRBV24-1	.	TRBJ1-6	TGTGCCACCAGTGCTGGACAGGGTTTTTCACCCCTCCACTTT	CATSAGQGFSPLHF
TRBD2	TRBV10-2	.	TRBJ2-7	TGCGCCAGCAGTGAGTCGCGTACGGGGGGGAAGCAGTACTTC	CASSESRTGGKQYF
.	TRBV4-1	.	TRBJ2-5	TGCGCCAGCAGGGGACTCGAGACCCAGTACTTC	CASRGLETQYF
.	TRBV30	few	TRBJ1-2	TGTGCCTGGTTGAGCGGCTATGGCTACACCTTC	CAWLSGYGYTF
.	TRBV5-4	once	TRBJ2-1	TGTGCCAGCAGCTTGGAGGCTAGCGTGGTTGAGCAGTTCTTC	CASSLEASVVEQFF
TRBD1	TRBV24-1	.	TRBJ2-1	TGTGCCACCAGTGATATACCCGGGACAGGGTTGACTGAGCAGTTCTTC	CATSDIPGTGLTEQFF
TRBD2	TRBV28	.	TRBJ2-7	TGTGCCAGCAGTGCGCCTTCTAGCGGGAGATACCACGAGCAGTACTTC	CASSAPSSGRYHEQYF
.	TRBV19	.	TRBJ2-4	TGTGCCAGTAGTTCACCCGGGACTTCCAACATTCAGTACTTC	CASSSPGTSNIQYF
.	TRBV27	.	TRBJ1-6	TGTGCCAGCAGGCCACAGGGTCGAGCGTCACCCCTCCACTTT	CASRPQGRASPLHF
.	TRBV19	.	TRBJ2-2	TGTGCCAGTAGTCTTCCATCCGGGACGCATTACACCGGGGAGCTGTTTTTT	CASSLPSGTHYTGELFF
TRBD1	TRBV27	.	TRBJ1-1	TGTGCCAGCAGTTTGAAGGGGACAGCAACGAGTGAAGCTTTCTTT	CASSLKGTATSEAFF
.	TRBV15	.	TRBJ2-7	TGTGCCACCAGCAGTTTCTTGGGGGGCCCAACCTACGAGCAGTACTTC	CATSSFLGGPTYEQYF
.	TRBV5-4	.	TRBJ2-5	TGTGCCAGCAGCTTCCCGCAAGAGACCCAGTACTTC	CASSFPQETQYF
.	TRBV6-5	.	TRBJ1-2	TGTGCCAGCAGGGCCGGGACGGACTATGGCTACACCTTC	CASRAGTDYGYTF
.	TRBV5-4	.	TRBJ2-5	TGTGCCAGCAGCTTGGAAGGACAAGGCGGGACCCAGTACTTC	CASSLEGQGGTQYF
.	TRBV9	.	TRBJ1-6	TGTGCCAGCAGCGTCGACGGGAATTCACCCCTCCACTTT	CASSVDGNSPLHF
TRBD2	TRBV3-1/TRBV3-2	.	TRBJ2-3	TGTGCCAGCAGCCAAGGGCCGGGACTAGGATTAGATACGCAGTATTTT	CASSQGPGLGLDTQYF